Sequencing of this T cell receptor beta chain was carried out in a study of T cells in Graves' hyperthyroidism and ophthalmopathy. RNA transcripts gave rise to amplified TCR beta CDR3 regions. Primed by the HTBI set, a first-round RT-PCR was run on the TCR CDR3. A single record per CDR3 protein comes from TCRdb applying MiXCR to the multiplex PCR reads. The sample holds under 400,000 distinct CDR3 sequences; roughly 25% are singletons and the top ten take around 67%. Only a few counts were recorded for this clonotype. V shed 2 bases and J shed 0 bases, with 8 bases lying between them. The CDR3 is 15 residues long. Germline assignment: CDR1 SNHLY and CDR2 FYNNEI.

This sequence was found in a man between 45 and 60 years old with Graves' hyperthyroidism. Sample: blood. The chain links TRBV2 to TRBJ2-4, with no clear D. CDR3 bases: TGTGCCAGCAGTGAATATCGTTTAGCCAAAAACATTCAGTACTTC. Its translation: CASSEYRLAKNIQYF.